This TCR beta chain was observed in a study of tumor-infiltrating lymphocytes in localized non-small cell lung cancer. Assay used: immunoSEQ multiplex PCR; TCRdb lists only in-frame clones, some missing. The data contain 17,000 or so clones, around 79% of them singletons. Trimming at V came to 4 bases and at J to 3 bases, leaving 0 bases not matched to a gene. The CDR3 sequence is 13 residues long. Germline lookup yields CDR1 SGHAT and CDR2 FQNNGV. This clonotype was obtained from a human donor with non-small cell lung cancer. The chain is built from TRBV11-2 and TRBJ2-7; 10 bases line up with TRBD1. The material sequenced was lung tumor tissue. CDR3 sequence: CASSWTGGYEQYF. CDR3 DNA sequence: TGTGCCAGCAGCTGGACAGGGGGCTACGAGCAGTACTTC. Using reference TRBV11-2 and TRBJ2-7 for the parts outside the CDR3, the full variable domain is EAGVAQSPRYKIIEKRQSVAFWCNPISGHATLYWYQQILGQGPKLLIQFQNNGVVDDSQLPKDRFSAERLKGVDSTLKIQPAKLEDSAVYLCASSWTGGYEQYFGPGTRLTVT.